This TCR beta chain was sequenced during a study of post-analysis software for immune sequencing data. Findings and limits, study-wide: For normalized Chao1 diversity, multiple sclerosis patients scored significantly lower than controls did. Clustering by F measure revealed strong co-clustering among samples prepared together in one batch. A handful of TRBV segments were significantly more frequent in patients than in controls. TRBV5-6, TRBV5-1 and TRBV20-1 were among these segments.

This CDR3 is 14 amino acids long. Germline V gene lookup returns CDR1 LGHNA and CDR2 YSLEER. The V gene lost 2 bases and the J gene lost 4 bases, with 10 bases spanning the gap. Unique molecular identifiers were present in the TCR beta cDNA libraries. TCRdb fed the PCR reads into MiXCR, producing one record per CDR3 protein. The table shows 400,000 to 500,000 distinct CDR3 sequences, with approximately 39% occurring only once. Regarding this clonotype: The target antigen is unknown.

V and J are TRBV4-3 and TRBJ2-3; D ambiguous. Sequencing was carried out using blood. This clonotype was sampled from a girl aged 2-10 years with multiple sclerosis. The CDR3 nucleotides are TGCGCCAGCAGCCAACTCATCGACTCAGATACGCAGTATTTT. It encodes CASSQLIDSDTQYF.